A selection of T cell receptor beta chains follows, all from one sample in a study of blood T cell repertoires in COVID-19. Sequencing used immunoSEQ multiplex PCR; TCRdb keeps in-frame clones, though not all of them. Among approximately 310,000 clones listed, 85% were seen once. Sequencing was performed on PBMCs or T cells enriched from blood (not recorded which). These TCRs come from a woman in her thirties who had been exposed to COVID-19. CDR3s include the opening cysteine and the closing phenylalanine or tryptophan. The order of the fields is V gene, clone size, J gene, CDR3 protein. Expanded clones get a size class; other rows say once, few or many, or leave the size out.

V: TRBV7-2
size: NA
J: TRBJ1-6
CDR3: CASSSQGHSPLHF

V: TRBV4-1
size: NA
J: TRBJ2-2
CDR3: CASSQAAPGLPNTGELFF

V: TRBV3-1/TRBV3-2
size: NA
J: TRBJ2-5
CDR3: CASSQSETTTGGSLETQYF

V: TRBV3-1/TRBV3-2
size: NA
J: TRBJ2-4
CDR3: CASSHRLAGVQLNIQYF

V: TRBV3-1/TRBV3-2
size: NA
J: TRBJ2-7
CDR3: CASSPTGGSGEQYF

V: TRBV5-4
size: NA
J: TRBJ2-3
CDR3: CASSLSGPKAASGALDTQYF

V: TRBV29-1
size: NA
J: TRBJ2-5
CDR3: CSVDRGGGETQYF

V: TRBV9
size: many
J: TRBJ2-5
CDR3: CASSTWDSSTGETQYF

V: TRBV21-1
size: NA
J: TRBJ2-5
CDR3: CASSKGKLAGRVLEETQYF

V: TRBV3-1/TRBV3-2
size: NA
J: TRBJ1-5
CDR3: CASSQADSYQPQHF

V: TRBV6-2/TRBV6-3
size: NA
J: TRBJ1-4
CDR3: CASSTANEKLFF

V: TRBV28
size: NA
J: TRBJ2-1
CDR3: CASTTLQGTTRRNEQFF

V: TRBV10-1
size: NA
J: TRBJ1-2
CDR3: CASSGDRNYGYTF

V: TRBV2
size: NA
J: TRBJ2-3
CDR3: CASGSGGADTQYF

V: TRBV5-1
size: NA
J: TRBJ2-1
CDR3: CASSLDRGRESNEQFF

V: TRBV19
size: NA
J: TRBJ2-1
CDR3: CASSTLYLQTGVRPNEQFF

V: TRBV24-1
size: NA
J: TRBJ2-3
CDR3: CATSALRTSGRAGSGDTQYF

V: TRBV4-3
size: NA
J: TRBJ1-4
CDR3: CASSQDGTVKLFF

V: TRBV7-3
size: NA
J: TRBJ2-3
CDR3: CASSLASTDTQYF

V: TRBV30
size: NA
J: TRBJ2-7
CDR3: CAWSVLAGGGEQYF

V: TRBV27
size: NA
J: TRBJ1-6
CDR3: CASSLYGPNSPLHF

V: TRBV10-3
size: NA
J: TRBJ1-5
CDR3: CAISDLGASNQPQHF

V: TRBV27
size: NA
J: TRBJ1-4
CDR3: CASSFRGSNEKLFF

V: TRBV30
size: NA
J: TRBJ2-1
CDR3: CAFTLTSGTRSYNEQFF

V: TRBV6-1
size: NA
J: TRBJ2-7
CDR3: CASSGSQRGKVYEQYF

V: TRBV6-2/TRBV6-3
size: once
J: TRBJ2-3
CDR3: CASSSGYTQYF

V: TRBV6-5
size: few
J: TRBJ2-2
CDR3: CASIIGSANTGELFF

V: TRBV2
size: few
J: TRBJ1-2
CDR3: CASMGGGGGYTF

V: TRBV6-1
size: NA
J: TRBJ1-6
CDR3: CASSETNNSPLHF

V: TRBV19
size: NA
J: TRBJ2-3
CDR3: CASSIITGGSTDTQYF

V: TRBV6-1
size: once
J: TRBJ1-4
CDR3: CASSEGGANEKLFF

V: TRBV5-4
size: once
J: TRBJ2-7
CDR3: CASSWTGLAYEQYF

V: TRBV18
size: NA
J: TRBJ1-1
CDR3: CASSQNNRNTEAFF

V: TRBV7-3
size: NA
J: TRBJ2-1
CDR3: CASSSSSPGIVHNEQFF

V: TRBV9
size: NA
J: TRBJ2-4
CDR3: CASSAGELVQYF

V: TRBV5-1
size: NA
J: TRBJ2-1
CDR3: CASSFDSSSYNEQFF

V: TRBV28
size: NA
J: TRBJ1-4
CDR3: CASSLSRGQSNYEKLFF

V: TRBV2
size: NA
J: TRBJ1-1
CDR3: CASSEALQGYTEAFF

V: TRBV25-1
size: NA
J: TRBJ1-4
CDR3: CASSGTGGLNEKLFF

V: TRBV27
size: NA
J: TRBJ1-1
CDR3: CASSLPGHFTEAFF

V: TRBV2
size: NA
J: TRBJ2-1
CDR3: CASSGRGGSNEQFF

V: TRBV5-1
size: NA
J: TRBJ2-3
CDR3: CASSLGEAAADTQYF

V: TRBV2
size: NA
J: TRBJ2-2
CDR3: CASSVSHRGAANTGELFF

V: TRBV20-1
size: NA
J: TRBJ2-5
CDR3: CSASYPSGQETQYF

V: TRBV7-6
size: NA
J: TRBJ2-3
CDR3: CASSPVGGFTDTQYF

V: TRBV27
size: NA
J: TRBJ1-2
CDR3: CASSVWRGYGYTF

V: TRBV10-3
size: NA
J: TRBJ2-3
CDR3: CAISDRTGVDTQYF

V: TRBV10-3
size: NA
J: TRBJ2-1
CDR3: CAIRGQGSYNEQFF

V: TRBV28
size: NA
J: TRBJ1-1
CDR3: CASSRQGVNTEAFF

V: TRBV2
size: NA
J: TRBJ2-2
CDR3: CASTYLNTGELFF

V: TRBV5-4
size: NA
J: TRBJ1-1
CDR3: CASSLPVRVQGNTEAFF

V: TRBV30
size: NA
J: TRBJ1-1
CDR3: CAWSFGNTEAFF